This passage covers 18 T cell receptor beta chains from one sample sequenced in a study of blood T cell repertoires in COVID-19. TCRdb keeps only in-frame clones here, not all; method: immunoSEQ multiplex PCR. The data contain a few hundred thousand clones, 89% of them singletons. Sequenced input: PBMCs or T cells enriched from blood (not recorded which). The receptors shown here come from a woman aged 45-60 years who had been exposed to COVID-19.

The chain has TRBV5-8 and TRBJ1-6; D is unresolved. Trimming cost V 4 bases and J 0 bases, with 11 bases left between them. This CDR3 contains 16 residues. Per the germline V gene, CDR1 is SGHTS and CDR2 is YDEGEE. CDR3 region: CASSKTLSSYNSPLHF. The CDR3 bases are TGTGCCAGCAGCAAGACATTGAGCTCCTATAATTCACCCCTCCACTTT.

The sample holds one count of this clone. The chain has TRBV5-5 and TRBJ2-7; maybe TRBD1 (5 bases). Germline V gives CDR1 SGHKS, CDR2 YYEKEE (reference sequence). The CDR3 loop spans 15 amino acids. The V end lost 0 bases, the J end lost 3 bases, and 13 bases lay between the germline ends. CDR3 DNA sequence: TGTGCCAGCAGCTTGGCGGCAGGGTCGATCTACGAGCAGTACTTC. This sequence encodes CASSLAAGSIYEQYF.

In its sample, this clone was seen once. This chain links TRBV27 with TRBJ2-5, with 9 bases lining up with TRBD1. V lost 10 bases, J lost 5 bases, and 11 bases stayed unmatched. The CDR3 is 14 residues long. From germline, CDR1 is MNHEY and CDR2 SMNVEV (reference sequence). CDR3 bases: TGTGCCACAAAGGGACAGGGAAGAGGGGAGACCCAGTACTTC. Its protein is CATKGQGRGETQYF.

This sequence joins TRBV20-1 and TRBJ1-5; 7 nucleotides agree with TRBD1. V shed 3 bases and J 0 bases; nucleotides not matched to a gene: 14. Germline CDR1 reads DFQATT; CDR2 reads SNEGSKA (reference sequence). The CDR3 has 18 amino acids. CDR3 bases: TGCAGTGCTAGTTCTTTTGGGACAGACCCTTATAGCAATCAGCCCCAGCATTTT. Translated: CSASSFGTDPYSNQPQHF.

The V call is TRBV18, the J call TRBJ1-6, with TRBD1 matching over 10 bases. V shed 2 bases, J shed 7 bases, and the junction held 5 bases outside the gene matches. Germline CDR1 reads KGHSH; CDR2 reads LQKENI. The CDR3 is 16 amino acids. The CDR3 region has the DNA TGTGCCAGCTCACCAAGTCCGGGACAGGGGAATTCACCCCTCCACTTT. Translated, it gives CASSPSPGQGNSPLHF.

This chain joins TRBV24-1 and TRBJ1-5, with a weak D call TRBD1 (5 bases). Trimming pared 3 bases from V and 7 bases from J, leaving 12 bases between. Germline CDR1 and CDR2: KGHDR and SFDVKD. CDR3 length: 14 residues. The CDR3 sequence: CATSDPGLEQPQHF. The CDR3 coding sequence is TGTGCCACCAGTGATCCAGGGTTGGAGCAGCCCCAGCATTTT.

This clone was seen just once. The chain couples TRBV6-4 to TRBJ2-1, with 10 bases fitting TRBD1. CDR1 is MRHNA, CDR2 SNTAGT, per germline. The CDR3 has 15 residues. The V gene end was trimmed by 4 bases and the J gene end by 7 bases; junction bases not matched to a gene: 7. CDR3 region: CASSVDRGTQNEQFF. Here the CDR3 DNA reads TGTGCCAGCAGTGTGGACAGGGGGACACAGAATGAGCAGTTCTTC.

The chain joins TRBV5-5 to TRBJ1-1; a possible D gene is TRBD1 (6 bases). V dropped 4 bases and J dropped 1 base, with 11 bases sitting between them. The CDR3 is made up of 14 amino acids. Germline CDR1 and CDR2: SGHKS and YYEKEE (reference sequence). Here the CDR3 reads CASSLDSWNTEAFF. CDR3 DNA sequence: TGTGCCAGCAGCCTGGACAGCTGGAACACTGAAGCTTTCTTT.

The chain has TRBV19 and TRBJ1-5, with 9 bases that match TRBD1. Germline loops: CDR1 LNHDA, CDR2 SQIVND (reference sequence). V dropped 5 bases and J dropped 5; count of bases not matched to a gene: 7. The CDR3 contains 15 residues. Here the CDR3 DNA reads TGTGCCAGTAGTGCAAGACAGGGGGGGGATCAGCCCCAGCATTTT. This encodes CASSARQGGDQPQHF.

This clone was observed a single time. The gene calls are TRBV30 and TRBJ2-5; D might be TRBD1 (6 bases). The CDR3 sequence is 14 residues long. Germline CDR1 GTSNPN, CDR2 SVGIG (reference sequence). V lost 0 bases and J 7 bases, leaving 15 bases between the germline ends. Here the CDR3 reads CAWSVQGGSGTQYF. In DNA, the CDR3 is TGTGCCTGGAGTGTACAGGGTGGGTCTGGGACCCAGTACTTC.

V is TRBV29-1 and J is TRBJ1-1; D is possibly TRBD1 (5 bases). Germline assignment: CDR1 SQVTM and CDR2 ANQGSEA. The germline V and J ends were trimmed by 4 bases and 1 base, with 13 bases remaining between them. This CDR3 comprises 14 residues. The CDR3: CSVVIGVQNTEAFF. The CDR3 nucleotides are TGCAGCGTTGTTATAGGGGTCCAGAACACTGAAGCTTTCTTT.

The V gene is TRBV9, the J gene TRBJ2-5, with a weak D call TRBD2 (6 bases). Trimming left V 3 bases short and J 9 bases short, with 24 bases between. Germline CDR1 reads SGDLS; CDR2 reads YYNGEE. CDR3 length equals 16 residues. CDR3 sequence reads: CASSGDGLGGREAQYF. In nucleotides, the CDR3 is TGTGCCAGCAGCGGCGACGGCCTTGGAGGGCGCGAGGCCCAGTACTTC. The complete variable domain, with remaining parts taken from reference TRBV9 and TRBJ2-5, reads DSGVTQTPKHLITATGQRVTLRCSPRSGDLSVYWYQQSLDQGLQFLIQYYNGEERAKGNILERFSAQQFPDLHSELNLSSLELGDSALYFCASSGDGLGGREAQYFGPGTRLLVL.

This clone was found a few times. V gene TRBV19 combines with J gene TRBJ2-7; 7 bases match TRBD1. The CDR3 runs to 14 residues. V lost 7 bases to trimming and J lost 3 bases; unmatched junction nucleotides: 9. The germline V gene has CDR1 LNHDA and CDR2 SQIVND (reference sequence). The CDR3 bases are TGTGCCAGTACCTTTCGACAGGGTCACTACGAGCAGTACTTC. Translation: CASTFRQGHYEQYF.

The CDR3 DNA reads as TGCGCCAGCAGCCCGGGGGACAGGGAGGGATACGAGCAGTACTTC. This gives the protein CASSPGDREGYEQYF. V usage is TRBV5-1 and J usage is TRBJ2-7, with TRBD1 matching 9 bases. This CDR3 has 15 amino acids. Trimming took 4 bases from V and 4 from J; bases not matched to a gene: 9. The germline gives CDR1 SGHRS, CDR2 YFSETQ. The full variable domain, in which reference TRBV5-1 and TRBJ2-7 provide the parts outside the CDR3, is KAGVTQTPRYLIKTRGQQVTLSCSPISGHRSVSWYQQTPGQGLQFLFEYFSETQRNKGNFPGRFSGRQFSNSRSEMNVSTLELGDSALYLCASSPGDREGYEQYFGPGTRLTVT.

The V and J genes are TRBV7-8 and TRBJ1-4; D ambiguous. V lost 2 bases, J lost 6 bases, and 7 bases lay in between. Germline CDR1 is SGHVS and CDR2 is FQNEAQ. This CDR3 has 13 residues. As DNA, the CDR3 is TGTGCCAGCAGCTTATTAGGAGATGAAAAACTGTTTTTT. Protein: CASSLLGDEKLFF.

This sequence joins TRBV28 and TRBJ1-2; 8 bases agree with TRBD1. Germline lookup yields CDR1 MDHEN and CDR2 SYDVKM. V lost 5 bases, J lost 8 bases, and 10 bases stayed unmatched. The CDR3 spans 14 residues. CDR3 sequence (DNA): TGTGCCAGCAGTCCGTATGCAGGGGGCCGGGGCTACACCTTC. This gives the protein CASSPYAGGRGYTF.

This sequence joins TRBV14 and TRBJ2-7, with a possible D match to TRBD1 (5 bases). Per germline, CDR1 SGHDN and CDR2 FVKESK. The CDR3 covers 16 residues. Between the trimmed V and J ends, which lost 2 bases and 6 bases, there was a span of 20 bases. CDR3 protein: CASSQHHDPGMGEQYF. CDR3 coding DNA: TGTGCCAGCAGCCAACACCATGATCCAGGGATGGGCGAGCAGTACTTC.

The J gene is TRBJ1-5, the V gene TRBV27; D is perhaps TRBD1 (5 bases). This CDR3 has 14 residues. From germline, CDR1 is MNHEY and CDR2 SMNVEV (reference sequence). Trimming took off 6 bases at V and 6 bases at J, with 15 bases between the two ends. DNA for the CDR3: TGTGCCAGCAGCCCAGGGAGGGGTGGTCAGCCCCAGCATTTT. This encodes CASSPGRGGQPQHF.